This T cell receptor (beta chain) emerged from a study of T cells in Graves' hyperthyroidism and ophthalmopathy. Using RNA transcripts as the source, TCR beta CDR3 regions were amplified. HTBI primers drove first-round RT-PCR of the TCR CDR3. Each CDR3 protein gets one entry after TCRdb re-called the multiplex PCR reads with MiXCR. The sample yields fewer than 900,000 distinct CDR3 sequences, about 16% seen once. This clonotype was seen many times. Germline CDR1 is MDHEN and CDR2 is SYDVKM. The CDR3 runs 12 residues. Graves' hyperthyroidism is called stable when ophthalmopathy does not progress within 18 months. The study enrolled patients aged 18 to 65 with newly diagnosed hyperthyroidism of under 2 months' duration. Patients were excluded for uncontrolled infection, other autoimmune disease, pregnancy or lactation. Using about 10 ml of fresh peripheral blood, PBMCs were prepared.

J is TRBJ2-7 and V is TRBV28; maybe TRBD2 (6 bases). This receptor was identified in a man aged 18 to 29 with Graves' hyperthyroidism. Sequenced sample: blood. The CDR3 DNA follows: TGTGCAGCCGGGGAGGTCTCCTACGAGCAGTACTTC. This sequence encodes CAAGEVSYEQYF.